Listed here are 5 T cell receptor beta chains from one sample, sequenced in a study of memory B cells and T cells in multiple sclerosis (dated by TCRdb to 2017 to 2018). After CFSE-labeled PBMCs were cultured without a stimulus, the autoproliferating (CFSEdim) and non-proliferating (CFSEhi) T cell fractions were sequenced separately. Altogether, 50 million to 55 million CFSE-labeled PBMCs were kept in culture for roughly 7 days with no stimulus, after which the replicate wells were combined. No antigens are known for them. The method behind the library was the immunoSEQ multiplex PCR assay. Imported from immuneACCESS, the table was reduced by TCRdb to in-frame sequences with V and J called. These copies leave out some clones; in studies compared against another copy, an unresolved V gene accounts for under half, and the cause of the remainder is not known. For this sample the table gives about 12,000 clones, of which approximately 85% were detected only once. The ten most abundant clones make up 2.8% of the sample.

Sequenced input: PBMCs from blood kept in culture. These receptors all come from a human donor with multiple sclerosis.

V and J are TRBV2 and TRBJ1-1, with a weak D call TRBD1 (6 bases). The CDR3 is 16 residues long. Germline V gene sequence: CDR1 SNHLY, CDR2 FYNNEI. V shed 8 bases and J shed 0 bases, with 19 bases lying between them. CDR3 loop: CASGGAGAGMNTEAFF. CDR3 nucleotide sequence: TGTGCCAGCGGTGGTGCAGGGGCGGGCATGAACACTGAAGCTTTCTTT.

The genes are TRBV5-1 and TRBJ1-1; D is ambiguous. Germline V gene lookup returns CDR1 SGHRS and CDR2 YFSETQ. The V and J ends lost 1 base and 7 bases respectively, with 11 bases between them. This CDR3 contains 13 residues. This CDR3 is CASSLLGRDEAFF. CDR3 in DNA: TGCGCCAGCAGCTTGTTAGGGAGGGATGAAGCTTTCTTT.

This clone was counted a single time. The chain links TRBV19 to TRBJ1-5; 7 bases align to TRBD1. In germline, CDR1 is LNHDA, CDR2 SQIVND (reference sequence). CDR3 length: 16 residues. V dropped 3 bases and J dropped 1; count of bases not matched to a gene: 6. Written as DNA, the CDR3 is TGTGCCAGTAGTATCGGTAGGGGACAGAGCAATCAGCCCCAGCATTTT. It codes for CASSIGRGQSNQPQHF.

As to this clone: The junction and the germline gene differ at one end; a read error may be behind it. Other DNA sequences of this sample code for an identical CDR3. The chain has TRBV7-9 and TRBJ2-2; 8 positions agree with TRBD2. The CDR3 covers 16 residues. Germline V gene sequence: CDR1 SEHNR, CDR2 FQNEAQ (reference sequence). The CDR3 DNA sequence: TGTGCCAGCAGCCTAGCCGCGGGGGGAAGGACCGGGGAGCTGTTTTTT. This encodes CASSLAAGGRTGELFF.

Only a few counts were recorded for this clone. The chain is built from TRBV19 and TRBJ1-6; D is undetermined. V was cut by 4 bases and J by 10 bases, with 11 bases left in between. Germline CDR1 and CDR2: LNHDA and SQIVND (reference sequence). The CDR3 loop spans 13 amino acids. The chain's CDR3 is CASSKEQNSPLHF. Written as DNA, the CDR3 is TGTGCCAGTAGTAAAGAGCAAAACTCACCCCTCCACTTT.